The next 30 T cell receptor beta chains were all read from a single sample in a study of Graves' ophthalmopathy and Graves' hyperthyroidism. RNA transcripts were the template, and TCR beta CDR3 regions were amplified from them. Amplification began with first-round RT-PCR using HTBI primers, then second-round multiplex PCR was performed. Via MiXCR, TCRdb re-called the multiplex PCR reads, giving one row per CDR3 protein. The sample shows hundreds of thousands of distinct CDR3 sequences, around 40% of them seen only once. Source material: peripheral blood. The receptors stem from an adult man with Graves' ophthalmopathy.

The sample holds many counts of this clonotype. J is TRBJ2-2 and V is TRBV5-6; D is undetermined. Trimming stripped 4 bases from V and 6 bases from J, with 10 bases between. CDR3 length equals 13 residues. Germline loops: CDR1 SGHDT, CDR2 YYEEEE. DNA of the CDR3: TGTGCCAGCAGCCGAAAAGTAGCCGGGGAGCTGTTTTTT. Translated, it gives CASSRKVAGELFF. The variable domain in full, with the rest retrieved from reference TRBV5-6 and TRBJ2-2, is DAGVTQSPTHLIKTRGQQVTLRCSPKSGHDTVSWYQQALGQGPQFIFQYYEEEERQRGNFPDRFSGHQFPNYSSELNVNALLLGDSALYLCASSRKVAGELFFGEGSRLTVL.

A note on this clonotype: A much larger clone sits a single nucleotide away, making a read error possible. This chain joins TRBV10-1 and TRBJ2-5; TRBD1 matches at 8 bases. Germline V gene data show CDR1 as WNHNN and CDR2 as SYGVQD (reference sequence). The CDR3 extends over 15 amino acids. Unmatched junction bases numbered 5, after V lost 0 bases and J lost 5 bases. CDR3 residues: CASSESRTGNETQYF. Here the CDR3 DNA reads TGCGCCAGCAGTGAGTCTCGGACAGGGAACGAGACCCAGTACTTC.

This chain joins TRBV18 and TRBJ1-1; tentative D call: TRBD1 (6 bases). The germline gives CDR1 KGHSH, CDR2 LQKENI. Trimming took off 0 bases at V and 6 bases at J, with 8 bases between the two ends. This CDR3 has 13 amino acids. CDR3 in DNA: TGTGCCAGCTCACCACCAAAGGGGGCTGAAGCTTTCTTT. Protein: CASSPPKGAEAFF.

The V gene is TRBV24-1, the J gene TRBJ1-5; 9 bases are shared with TRBD1. Losses at the gene ends were 6 bases for V and 2 bases for J; bases not matched to a gene: 13. Germline V lookup: CDR1 KGHDR, CDR2 SFDVKD. This CDR3 contains 18 residues. CDR3: CATSFLGTGIRGNQPQHF. The DNA of the CDR3 is TGTGCCACCAGTTTCCTGGGGACAGGGATACGAGGCAATCAGCCCCAGCATTTT.

In this sample, this clonotype turned up many times. The CDR3 spells CASSLGGRGTEAFF. The CDR3, as DNA: TGTGCCAGCAGCTTGGGGGGGCGCGGCACTGAAGCTTTCTTT. The rearrangement uses TRBV7-2 and TRBJ1-1; D is perhaps TRBD1 (6 bases). The CDR3 has 14 amino acids. The germline CDR1 and CDR2 sequences are SGHTA and FQGNSA. The ends were cut back, 3 bases at V and 4 bases at J, with 12 bases in the middle.

This clonotype was recorded a few times. V usage is TRBV12-3 or TRBV12-4 and J usage is TRBJ1-3; D unclear. The V gene lost 5 bases and the J gene lost 4 bases, with 15 bases spanning the gap. The CDR3 extends over 15 amino acids. Here the CDR3 DNA reads TGTGCCAGCAGTCCGACCCCGGGAGGGGGAAACACCATATATTTT. It encodes CASSPTPGGGNTIYF.

The chain uses TRBV20-1 and TRBJ1-5, with TRBD1 matching 7 bases. The ends lost 2 bases at V and 5 bases at J; junction bases unmatched: 9. Germline V gene lookup returns CDR1 DFQATT and CDR2 SNEGSKA (reference sequence). This CDR3 spans 15 amino acids. The CDR3 here is CSARTGGGEYQPQHF. The CDR3 DNA sequence: TGCAGTGCTAGAACAGGAGGGGGCGAGTATCAGCCCCAGCATTTT.

Comments on this clonotype: A much larger clone lies one base from this, so it may be a read error. The rearrangement joins TRBV2 to TRBJ2-5; the D gene is possibly TRBD1 (6 bases). CDR3 size: 14 residues. V was trimmed by 10 bases and J by 3 bases, leaving 18 bases between them. Germline V gene data show CDR1 as SNHLY and CDR2 as FYNNEI. Written as DNA, the CDR3 is TGTGCCAACTGGAGGCCGGGACAAGAAGAGACCCAGTACTTC. It codes for CANWRPGQEETQYF.

CDR3 amino acids: CATSSARDPETQYF. The DNA of the CDR3 is TGTGCCACCAGCAGTGCTAGAGATCCAGAGACCCAGTACTTC. The J gene is TRBJ2-5, the V gene TRBV15; no reliable D call. This CDR3 spans 14 amino acids. V gave up 3 bases and J gave up 4 bases, with 12 bases separating them. In germline, CDR1 is LNHNV, CDR2 YYDKDF (reference sequence).

This chain links TRBV7-9 with TRBJ1-1; D gene ambiguous. The V and J ends lost 5 bases and 3 bases respectively, with 10 bases between them. Germline-derived CDR1 and CDR2 are SEHNR and FQNEAQ (reference sequence). This CDR3 region has 13 residues. CDR3 nucleotide sequence: TGTGCCAGCAGCCCCCCCCCGGACACTGAAGCTTTCTTT. Translating gives CASSPPPDTEAFF. Full variable domain (missing parts from reference TRBV7-9 and TRBJ1-1): DTGVSQNPRHKITKRGQNVTFRCDPISEHNRLYWYRQTLGQGPEFLTYFQNEAQLEKSRLLSDRFSAERPKGSFSTLEIQRTEQGDSAMYLCASSPPPDTEAFFGQGTRLTVV.

This sequence joins TRBV7-9 and TRBJ1-2; weak D call: TRBD1 (5 bases). The CDR3 has 15 amino acids. The ends were cut back, 5 bases at V and 3 bases at J, with 16 bases in the middle. Per germline, CDR1 SEHNR and CDR2 FQNEAQ (reference sequence). CDR3 sequence (DNA): TGTGCCAGCAGCCAAGACGGCAGGGACTACTATGGCTACACCTTC. Its protein is CASSQDGRDYYGYTF.

The rearrangement uses TRBV29-1 and TRBJ2-3; the match to TRBD2 covers 12 bases. J was trimmed by 0 bases and V by 4 bases; bases with no gene match: 8. Germline V lookup: CDR1 SQVTM, CDR2 ANQGSEA. This CDR3 has 17 residues. CDR3 DNA sequence: TGCAGCGTTGCCGTCACTAGCGGGGGGACTAGCACAGATACGCAGTATTTT. Translation gives CSVAVTSGGTSTDTQYF.

The J gene is TRBJ2-2, the V gene TRBV7-8, with D maybe TRBD2 (6 bases). The CDR3 loop spans 15 amino acids. V was shortened by 6 bases and J by 1 base, with 12 bases between the two germline ends. Looked up from germline, CDR1 is SGHVS and CDR2 is FQNEAQ. CDR3 nucleotide sequence: TGTGCCAGCAGTTCCGGGACTTGGAACACCGGGGAGCTGTTTTTT. Its translation is CASSSGTWNTGELFF.

This clonotype was found a few times. The CDR3 reads CASSSLAAGYEQYF. Here the CDR3 DNA reads TGTGCCAGCAGTTCGCTAGCGGCGGGGTACGAGCAGTACTTC. The V call is TRBV6-6, the J call TRBJ2-7; 7 bases are shared with TRBD2. J was trimmed by 4 bases and V by 4 bases; bases with no gene match: 7. The V gene's germline CDR1 is MNHNY and CDR2 SVGAGI (reference sequence). CDR3 size: 14 residues.

The table lists this clonotype with a count of one. CDR3 nucleotide sequence: TGTGCCAGCAGTCTGATACAGGGACTAGATGAAAAACTGTTTTTT. This codes for CASSLIQGLDEKLFF. The J gene is TRBJ1-4, the V gene TRBV25-1; D is possibly TRBD1 (6 bases). The V gene lost 5 bases and the J gene lost 6 bases, with 16 bases spanning the gap. Germline V gene sequence: CDR1 MGHDK, CDR2 SYGVNS. The CDR3 length is 15 residues.

This clonotype was counted a single time. The rearrangement links TRBV7-9 to TRBJ1-2, with D maybe TRBD1 (5 bases). Germline values: CDR1 SEHNR, CDR2 FQNEAQ (reference sequence). Trimming shortened V by 2 bases and J by 3 bases, and 13 bases separated the two germline ends. The CDR3 contains 15 residues. CDR3 protein: CASSLIGQGYYGYTF. CDR3 nucleotides: TGTGCCAGCAGCTTAATAGGCCAGGGTTACTATGGCTACACCTTC.

This clonotype has only a few counts. An end of the junction differs from the germline gene, which may be a read error. The CDR3 DNA reads TGTGCCAGCAGTTACTCTAGGCAGCGGAACACTGAAGCTTTCTTT. Translating gives CASSYSRQRNTEAFF. This chain uses TRBV10-3 with TRBJ1-1, with unresolved D. The CDR3 loop spans 15 amino acids. Germline V lookup: CDR1 ENHRY, CDR2 SYGVKD.

In its sample, this clonotype was seen many times. V is TRBV5-4 and J is TRBJ2-7; D remains unclear. Germline-derived CDR1 and CDR2 are SGHNT and YYREEE (reference sequence). This CDR3 spans 13 amino acids. Trimming left V 0 bases short and J 5 bases short, with 9 bases between. CDR3 sequence (DNA): TGTGCCAGCAGCTTGGAGACTTCACACGAGCAGTACTTC. Its translation is CASSLETSHEQYF.

The rearrangement joins TRBV2 to TRBJ1-2; D is perhaps TRBD1 (5 bases). CDR1 and CDR2 from the germline V gene are SNHLY and FYNNEI. Trimming pared 5 bases from V and 7 bases from J, leaving 14 bases between. CDR3 length equals 13 residues. The CDR3 sequence: CASSPGPGGGYTF. The CDR3 DNA follows: TGTGCCAGCAGTCCCGGCCCGGGGGGTGGCTACACCTTC.

Of note for this clonotype: One junction end disagrees with the germline gene, perhaps due to a read error. The V and J genes are TRBV24-1 and TRBJ1-5, with 8 bases that match TRBD1. The length of the CDR3 is 17 residues. CDR1 and CDR2 from the germline V gene are KGHDR and SFDVKD. The CDR3 DNA is TGTGCCAGCAGTTTAACCTTCGACAGGGGTATCGATCAGCCCCAGCATTTT. Its protein is CASSLTFDRGIDQPQHF.

The rearrangement uses TRBV20-1 and TRBJ2-5, with TRBD1 as a possible D gene (5 bases). Germline-derived CDR1 and CDR2 are DFQATT and SNEGSKA (reference sequence). The CDR3 is 15 amino acids. The V end lost 0 bases, the J end lost 4 bases, and 15 bases lay between the germline ends. The CDR3 coding sequence is TGCAGTGCTAGAGATGGGGCTGGACATTCAGAGACCCAGTACTTC. This translates into CSARDGAGHSETQYF.

CDR3 sequence reads: CSMGQMRNTEAFF. The CDR3 nucleotides are TGCAGCATGGGGCAGATGAGGAACACTGAAGCTTTCTTT. The chain joins TRBV29-1 to TRBJ1-1, with a possible D match to TRBD1 (5 bases). The CDR3 is 13 amino acids. V was pared by 8 bases and J by 1 base, with 14 bases between. Germline V CDR1 and CDR2: SQVTM, ANQGSEA. Drawing the rest from reference TRBV29-1 and TRBJ1-1, the complete variable domain is SAVISQKPSRDICQRGTSLTIQCQVDSQVTMMFWYRQQPGQSLTLIATANQGSEATYESGFVIDKFPISRPNLTFSTLTVSNMSPEDSSIYLCSMGQMRNTEAFFGQGTRLTVV.

This chain uses TRBV20-1 with TRBJ2-5; a possible D gene is TRBD1 (6 bases). The CDR3 totals 13 residues. CDR1 is DFQATT and CDR2 is SNEGSKA in the germline V gene (reference sequence). V lost 1 base, J lost 0 bases, and 6 bases lay in between. The CDR3 is CSARGTDQETQYF. The DNA for the CDR3 is TGCAGTGCTAGAGGGACAGACCAAGAGACCCAGTACTTC.

This clonotype came up a few times. The chain uses TRBV6-1 and TRBJ1-2, with TRBD1 as a possible D gene (6 bases). V lost 5 bases and J 4 bases, leaving 26 bases between the germline ends. The CDR3 is made up of 18 amino acids. The V gene's germline CDR1 is MNHNS and CDR2 SASEGT. CDR3 sequence reads: CASSYSSYRVQYGYGYTF. The CDR3, as DNA: TGTGCCAGCAGTTACTCGTCCTACAGGGTCCAATATGGCTATGGCTACACCTTC.

As concerns this clonotype: The junction departs from the called germline gene at one end, perhaps through a read error. This rearrangement joins TRBV25-1 to TRBJ2-2; D perhaps matches TRBD2 (5 bases). This CDR3 region has 13 residues. The germline gives CDR1 MGHDK, CDR2 SYGVNS. As DNA, the CDR3 is TGTGCCAGCAGCCCCTCCGTAGTCGGGGAGCTGATTTTT. Protein product: CASSPSVVGELIF.

In this sample, this clonotype turned up many times. V and J are TRBV29-1 and TRBJ1-1; TRBD1 might be the D (6 bases). The CDR3 spans 13 residues. V dropped 5 bases and J dropped 1 base, with 11 bases sitting between them. CDR1 is SQVTM, CDR2 ANQGSEA, per germline. The CDR3, as DNA: TGCAGCGTTTTGGACAGTCCGAACACTGAAGCTTTCTTT. Amino acid sequence: CSVLDSPNTEAFF.

This clonotype was detected a few times. V and J are TRBV25-1 and TRBJ1-2; TRBD1 agrees at 7 bases. This CDR3 contains 15 residues. Germline lookup yields CDR1 MGHDK and CDR2 SYGVNS. With 5 bases clipped from V and 1 base from J, the junction kept 7 bases outside the gene matches. In nucleotides, the CDR3 is TGTGCCAGCAGTCCCTCGGGACAGAGTAACTATGGCTACACCTTC. It translates to CASSPSGQSNYGYTF.

The chain couples TRBV5-6 to TRBJ2-7; possibly TRBD1 or TRBD2 for D (5 bases each). The length of the CDR3 is 14 residues. Per the germline V gene, CDR1 is SGHDT and CDR2 is YYEEEE. V was trimmed by 4 bases and J by 0 bases, leaving 11 bases between them. CDR3 protein: CASSPGRHSYEQYF. CDR3 DNA sequence: TGTGCCAGCAGCCCGGGACGACACTCCTACGAGCAGTACTTC.

This clonotype was counted between two and nine times. CDR3 in amino acids: CASSRRNTIYF. The CDR3 nucleotides read TGTGCCAGCAGCCGCCGGAACACCATATATTTT. The chain couples TRBV10-3 to TRBJ1-3, with no clear D. Trimming took 10 bases from V and 7 from J, leaving 11 bases between them. The CDR3 length is 11 residues. Germline V lookup: CDR1 ENHRY, CDR2 SYGVKD.

Comment on this clonotype: The junction shows a germline mismatch at one end, possibly a read error. The rearrangement joins TRBV7-9 to TRBJ2-5; maybe TRBD2 (7 bases). The germline V gene encodes CDR1 SEHNR and CDR2 FQNEAQ (reference sequence). The CDR3 has 13 amino acids. This CDR3 is CASSQDTRGGPYF. CDR3 bases: TGCGCCAGCAGCCAAGATACGAGGGGGGGGCCCTACTTC. The whole variable domain, remainder taken from reference TRBV7-9 and TRBJ2-5, is DTGVSQNPRHKITKRGQNVTFRCDPISEHNRLYWYRQTLGQGPEFLTYFQNEAQLEKSRLLSDRFSAERPKGSFSTLEIQRTEQGDSAMYLCASSQDTRGGPYFGPGTRLLVL.